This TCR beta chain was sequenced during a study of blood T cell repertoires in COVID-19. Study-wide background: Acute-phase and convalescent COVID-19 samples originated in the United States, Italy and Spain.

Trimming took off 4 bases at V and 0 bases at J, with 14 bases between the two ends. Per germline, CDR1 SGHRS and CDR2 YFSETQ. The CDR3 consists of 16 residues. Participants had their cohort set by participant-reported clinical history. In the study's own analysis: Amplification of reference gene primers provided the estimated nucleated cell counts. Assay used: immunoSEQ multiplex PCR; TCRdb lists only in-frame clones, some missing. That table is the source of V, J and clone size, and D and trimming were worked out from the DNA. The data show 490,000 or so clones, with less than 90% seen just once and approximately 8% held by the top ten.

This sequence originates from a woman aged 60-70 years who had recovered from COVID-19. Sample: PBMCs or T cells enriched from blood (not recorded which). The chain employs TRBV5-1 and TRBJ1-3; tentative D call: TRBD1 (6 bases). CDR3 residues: CASSPAGVSSGNTIYF. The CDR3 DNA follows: TGCGCCAGCAGCCCCGCAGGGGTAAGCTCTGGAAACACCATATATTTT. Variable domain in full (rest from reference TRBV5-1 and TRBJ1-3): KAGVTQTPRYLIKTRGQQVTLSCSPISGHRSVSWYQQTPGQGLQFLFEYFSETQRNKGNFPGRFSGRQFSNSRSEMNVSTLELGDSALYLCASSPAGVSSGNTIYFGEGSWLTVV.